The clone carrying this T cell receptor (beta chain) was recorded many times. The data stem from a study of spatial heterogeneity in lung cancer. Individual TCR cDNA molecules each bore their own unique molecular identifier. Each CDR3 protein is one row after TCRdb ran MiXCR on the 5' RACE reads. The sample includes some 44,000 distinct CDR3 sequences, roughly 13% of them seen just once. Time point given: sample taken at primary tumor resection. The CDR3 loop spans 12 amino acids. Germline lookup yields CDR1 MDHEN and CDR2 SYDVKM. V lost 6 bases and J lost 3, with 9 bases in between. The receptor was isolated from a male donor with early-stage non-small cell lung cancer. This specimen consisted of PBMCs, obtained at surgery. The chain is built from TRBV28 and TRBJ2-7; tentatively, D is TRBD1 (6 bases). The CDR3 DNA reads TGTGCCAGCAGCCAGGACAGCTACGAGCAGTACTTC. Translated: CASSQDSYEQYF.